Presented here are 10 T cell receptor beta chains from one specimen sequenced in a study of beta chain features in type 1 diabetes. Expressed TCRB transcripts were sequenced after all isolated RNA was converted to cDNA. Clones were read by immunoSEQ multiplex PCR, and TCRdb kept only the in-frame ones, dropping some. The table lists approximately 140,000 clones, 6.9% of them singletons. The material sequenced was central memory CD4+ T cells from blood. The receptor set was obtained from a woman in her 30s in good health.

The gene calls are TRBV6-1 and TRBJ1-1; D ambiguous. The V gene lost 2 bases and the J gene lost 4 bases, with 8 bases spanning the gap. Germline values: CDR1 MNHNS, CDR2 SASEGT. The CDR3 has 13 amino acids. In DNA, the CDR3 is TGTGCCAGCAGTGAACGCCCGGGCACTGAAGCTTTCTTT. The encoded protein is CASSERPGTEAFF.

This chain links TRBV10-3 with TRBJ2-7; 10 nucleotides align to TRBD2. CDR3 size: 14 residues. Germline CDR1 and CDR2: ENHRY and SYGVKD. Losses at the gene ends were 5 bases for V and 6 bases for J; bases not matched to a gene: 7. The chain's CDR3 is CAISSSGRSGEQYF. CDR3 coding DNA: TGTGCCATCAGTTCTAGCGGGAGATCGGGCGAGCAGTACTTC.

This clone was seen a few times. The CDR3 reads CASSPSRDRAYNEQFF. The CDR3 region has the DNA TGCGCCAGCAGCCCATCCCGGGACAGGGCTTACAATGAGCAGTTCTTC. This chain connects TRBV5-1 to TRBJ2-1; 9 nucleotides match TRBD1. Germline lookup yields CDR1 SGHRS and CDR2 YFSETQ. This CDR3 comprises 16 residues. V shed 4 bases and J 4 bases; nucleotides not matched to a gene: 9.

The sample holds a few counts of this clone. The chain carries TRBV19 and TRBJ2-1; the match to TRBD2 covers 11 bases. The junction had 7 bases not matched to a gene; V was cut back by 5 bases and J by 7 bases. Germline V gene data show CDR1 as LNHDA and CDR2 as SQIVND (reference sequence). CDR3 length: 15 residues. This chain's CDR3 is CASSQLAGAGNEQFF. The CDR3 coding sequence is TGTGCCAGTAGTCAACTAGCGGGAGCCGGTAATGAGCAGTTCTTC.

This clone was observed many times. The genes are TRBV14 and TRBJ2-1, with D possibly TRBD1 on 5 matching bases. Trimming stripped 0 bases from V and 5 bases from J, with 8 bases between. Germline CDR1 SGHDN, CDR2 FVKESK. The CDR3 contains 14 residues. The CDR3 DNA reads TGTGCCAGCAGCCAAGAAGCAGGGAACAATGAGCAGTTCTTC. Translation gives CASSQEAGNNEQFF.

The chain is built from TRBV10-3 and TRBJ2-1, with 7 nucleotides matching TRBD2. J gave up 4 bases and V 7 bases, and 4 bases lay outside the gene matches. This CDR3 is 13 amino acids long. Germline CDR1 reads ENHRY; CDR2 reads SYGVKD. The CDR3 nucleotides are TGTGCCATCAACGGGAGGTCTTACAATGAGCAGTTCTTC. It encodes CAINGRSYNEQFF.

As to this clone: A read error may account for a junction end that differs from germline. This chain uses TRBV20-1 with TRBJ1-1; the D gene is possibly TRBD1 (5 bases). Looked up from germline, CDR1 is DFQATT and CDR2 is SNEGSKA (reference sequence). There are 11 residues in the CDR3. CDR3 loop: CKGSMNTEAFF. As DNA, the CDR3 is TGTAAGGGGTCAATGAACACTGAAGCTTTCTTT.

This clone occurred a few times. This chain joins TRBV19 and TRBJ2-1, with D possibly TRBD1 on 5 matching bases. V lost 4 bases and J lost 11, with 12 bases in between. Germline-derived CDR1 and CDR2 are LNHDA and SQIVND (reference sequence). The CDR3 is made up of 12 amino acids. The CDR3 nucleotides are TGTGCCAGTAGTACCCGACAGAATCAGCAGTTCTTC. Translation: CASSTRQNQQFF.

This clone was observed a handful of times. The chain is built from TRBV5-4 and TRBJ2-1; 8 nucleotides agree with TRBD2. The length of the CDR3 is 15 residues. Germline V lookup: CDR1 SGHNT, CDR2 YYREEE (reference sequence). Trimming removed 1 base from V and 8 bases from J; junction bases left unmatched: 8. CDR3 region: CASSLRREGPHEQFF. CDR3 nucleotide sequence: TGTGCCAGCAGCTTGAGACGGGAGGGCCCGCATGAGCAGTTCTTC.

The chain is built from TRBV5-1 and TRBJ2-1; 9 bases match TRBD1. Trimming took 5 bases from V and 2 from J; bases not matched to a gene: 5. The germline gives CDR1 SGHRS, CDR2 YFSETQ. This CDR3 is built from 15 residues. The CDR3 reads CASREQGATYNEQFF. The CDR3 DNA follows: TGCGCCAGCAGGGAACAGGGGGCTACCTACAATGAGCAGTTCTTC.